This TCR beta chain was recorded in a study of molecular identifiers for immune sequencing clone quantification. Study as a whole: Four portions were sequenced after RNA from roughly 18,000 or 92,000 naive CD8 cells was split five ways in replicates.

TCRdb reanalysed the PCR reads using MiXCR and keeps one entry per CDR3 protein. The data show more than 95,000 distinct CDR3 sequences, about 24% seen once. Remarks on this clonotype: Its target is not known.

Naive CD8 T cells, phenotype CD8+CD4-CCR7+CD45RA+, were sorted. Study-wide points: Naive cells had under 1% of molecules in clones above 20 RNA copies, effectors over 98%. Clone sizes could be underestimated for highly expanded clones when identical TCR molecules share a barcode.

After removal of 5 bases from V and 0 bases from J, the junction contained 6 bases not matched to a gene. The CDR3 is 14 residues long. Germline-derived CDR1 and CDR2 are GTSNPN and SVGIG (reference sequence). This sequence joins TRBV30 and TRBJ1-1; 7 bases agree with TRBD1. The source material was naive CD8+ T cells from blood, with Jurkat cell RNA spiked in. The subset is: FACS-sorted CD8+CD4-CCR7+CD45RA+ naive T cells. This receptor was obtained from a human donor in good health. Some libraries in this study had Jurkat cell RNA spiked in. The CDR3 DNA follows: TGTGCCTGGGACGGGGGACAGATGAACACTGAAGCTTTCTTT. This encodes CAWDGGQMNTEAFF.